The rows below give T cell receptor beta chains drawn from one sample of a study of CD8 T cells in Susac syndrome. MiXCR, applied by TCRdb to the immunoSEQ multiplex PCR reads, yields one record per CDR3 protein. This sample has some 60,000 distinct CDR3 sequences, with approximately 94% found just once. Input material: CD8+ T cells from PBMCs. These receptor sequences come from a human donor in good health. CDR3s include the opening cysteine and the closing phenylalanine or tryptophan. The D gene is left open where the match is weak. Clone size is not always given. Where it is, it says once, few, many or a class for expanded clones.

D gene: NA
J gene: TRBJ2-1
V gene: TRBV27
clone size: NA
CDR3 protein: CASSFGSISYNEQFF
CDR3 DNA: TGTGCCAGCAGTTTCGGATCAATCTCCTACAATGAGCAGTTCTTC

D gene: NA
J gene: TRBJ2-1
V gene: TRBV5-1
clone size: NA
CDR3 protein: CASSPDLGGAMNEQFF
CDR3 DNA: TGCGCCAGCAGCCCGGATCTGGGGGGGGCTATGAATGAGCAGTTCTTC

D gene: NA
J gene: TRBJ2-1
V gene: TRBV5-1
clone size: NA
CDR3 protein: CASSLEEGVLRWFF
CDR3 DNA: TGCGCCAGCAGCTTGGAGGAGGGGGTGCTACGCTGGTTCTTC

D gene: TRBD2
J gene: TRBJ2-7
V gene: TRBV6-2/TRBV6-3
clone size: NA
CDR3 protein: CASVGASAGGSTYEQYF
CDR3 DNA: TGTGCCAGCGTTGGGGCGTCGGCGGGGGGGTCCACCTACGAGCAGTACTTC

D gene: NA
J gene: TRBJ2-3
V gene: TRBV4-3
clone size: NA
CDR3 protein: CASSQELAELAGDTQYF
CDR3 DNA: TGCGCCAGCAGCCAAGAACTTGCGGAACTAGCTGGAGATACGCAGTATTTT

D gene: TRBD2
J gene: TRBJ2-3
V gene: TRBV4-2
clone size: NA
CDR3 protein: CASSQDPGSGEADTQYF
CDR3 DNA: TGTGCCAGCAGCCAAGATCCGGGTAGCGGGGAGGCAGATACGCAGTATTTT

D gene: NA
J gene: TRBJ1-2
V gene: TRBV9
clone size: NA
CDR3 protein: CASSVGPFITVHGYTF
CDR3 DNA: TGTGCCAGCAGCGTTGGACCGTTCATAACTGTGCATGGCTACACCTTC

D gene: NA
J gene: TRBJ2-1
V gene: TRBV2
clone size: NA
CDR3 protein: CASSEAWSSPRMAYNEQFF
CDR3 DNA: TGTGCCAGCAGTGAAGCCTGGTCGTCTCCCCGTATGGCCTACAATGAGCAGTTCTTC

D gene: NA
J gene: TRBJ2-7
V gene: TRBV29-1
clone size: NA
CDR3 protein: CSVEIRATTYEQYF
CDR3 DNA: TGCAGCGTTGAAATCCGGGCCACGACCTACGAGCAGTACTTC

D gene: NA
J gene: TRBJ1-1
V gene: TRBV27
clone size: NA
CDR3 protein: CASTLGGTNTEAFF
CDR3 DNA: TGTGCCAGCACCCTAGGAGGGACAAACACTGAAGCTTTCTTT

D gene: NA
J gene: TRBJ2-1
V gene: TRBV4-3
clone size: NA
CDR3 protein: CASSQTGGPYNEQFF
CDR3 DNA: TGCGCCAGCAGCCAAACTGGGGGGCCGTACAATGAGCAGTTCTTC

D gene: NA
J gene: TRBJ2-5
V gene: TRBV6-5
clone size: once
CDR3 protein: CASSPSAGTLKTQYF
CDR3 DNA: TGTGCCAGCAGCCCCTCCGCCGGGACTTTAAAGACCCAGTACTTC

D gene: NA
J gene: TRBJ2-7
V gene: TRBV7-9
clone size: NA
CDR3 protein: CASTTGEAGDYEQYF
CDR3 DNA: TGTGCCAGCACCACCGGTGAGGCAGGAGATTACGAGCAGTACTTC

D gene: NA
J gene: TRBJ1-3
V gene: TRBV6-2/TRBV6-3
clone size: NA
CDR3 protein: CASGASGNTIYF
CDR3 DNA: TGTGCCAGCGGTGCGTCGGGAAACACCATATATTTT

D gene: TRBD2
J gene: TRBJ2-1
V gene: TRBV6-4
clone size: NA
CDR3 protein: CASSDETSGGGYNEQFF
CDR3 DNA: TGTGCCAGCAGTGACGAGACTAGCGGGGGGGGCTACAATGAGCAGTTCTTC

D gene: NA
J gene: TRBJ1-1
V gene: TRBV27
clone size: NA
CDR3 protein: CASSFGGVNTEAFF
CDR3 DNA: TGTGCCAGCAGTTTCGGGGGGGTGAACACTGAAGCTTTCTTT

D gene: NA
J gene: TRBJ2-1
V gene: TRBV11-1
clone size: once
CDR3 protein: CASRGLYNEQFF
CDR3 DNA: TGTGCCAGCAGAGGTCTCTACAATGAGCAGTTCTTC

D gene: NA
J gene: TRBJ1-5
V gene: TRBV10-3
clone size: NA
CDR3 protein: CAISDSGLGQPQHF
CDR3 DNA: TGTGCCATCAGTGATTCGGGTTTGGGTCAGCCCCAGCATTTT

D gene: TRBD2
J gene: TRBJ2-2
V gene: TRBV2
clone size: NA
CDR3 protein: CASSEGREGYTGELFF
CDR3 DNA: TGTGCCAGCAGTGAGGGCCGGGAGGGCTACACCGGGGAGCTGTTTTTT

D gene: NA
J gene: TRBJ2-2
V gene: TRBV5-8
clone size: NA
CDR3 protein: CASSLGRGAGELFF
CDR3 DNA: TGTGCCAGCAGCTTGGGTCGAGGGGCCGGGGAGCTGTTTTTT

D gene: NA
J gene: TRBJ2-7
V gene: TRBV6-1
clone size: NA
CDR3 protein: CASSFRSTSYEQYF
CDR3 DNA: TGTGCCAGCAGTTTCCGTTCGACAAGCTACGAGCAGTACTTC

D gene: NA
J gene: TRBJ2-1
V gene: TRBV5-5
clone size: NA
CDR3 protein: CASSEYTSYNEQFF
CDR3 DNA: TGTGCCAGCAGCGAATACACTTCCTACAATGAGCAGTTCTTC